A single sample gave rise to the 32 T cell receptor beta chains below, sequenced in a study of cytotoxic CD8 clonotypes in ibrutinib-treated CLL (dated by TCRdb to about 2021). The receptor library was made with the immunoSEQ multiplex PCR assay. TCRdb mirrors the immuneACCESS table, restricted to in-frame sequences. Some clones are absent from its copies; in checked studies, under half trace to an unresolved V gene, and the reason for the others is unknown. Across this sample there are some 92,000 clones, with 77% seen only once. Around 23% of the sample is in the top ten clones. This specimen's time point label, per the study, means: approximately 25 months on ibrutinib. The source was PBMCs, collected after 24 months of ibrutinib treatment. The receptors stem from a human donor with chronic lymphocytic leukemia.

The chain is built from TRBV19 and TRBJ2-3; D perhaps matches TRBD2 (6 bases). Trimming stripped 4 bases from V and 5 bases from J, with 22 bases between. CDR1 and CDR2 from the germline V gene are LNHDA and SQIVND (reference sequence). This CDR3 is built from 17 residues. In DNA form, the CDR3 reads TGTGCCAGTAGTACGGGGGTGGGGTCTGGAGTGGGAGATACGCAGTATTTT. It is translated as CASSTGVGSGVGDTQYF.

The rearrangement uses TRBV9 and TRBJ2-6, with a possible D match to TRBD1 (6 bases). The CDR3 totals 17 residues. Trimming left V 2 bases short and J 0 bases short, with 12 bases between. Per the germline V gene, CDR1 is SGDLS and CDR2 is YYNGEE. The CDR3: CASSVTGSPSGANVLTF. DNA for the CDR3: TGTGCCAGCAGCGTGACAGGCTCTCCCTCTGGGGCCAACGTCCTGACTTTC.

This clone was observed once. The chain couples TRBV7-7 to TRBJ2-1; 8 bases are shared with TRBD1. The CDR3 is made up of 14 amino acids. Germline assignment: CDR1 SSHAT and CDR2 FNYEAQ (reference sequence). The junction had 5 bases not matched to a gene; V was cut back by 1 base and J by 9 bases. In nucleotides, the CDR3 is TGTGCCAGCAGCTTAGGACAGGGGTGGGGTGAGCAGTTCTTC. As protein: CASSLGQGWGEQFF.

This chain connects TRBV2 to TRBJ2-2; 7 nucleotides line up with TRBD2. V shed 7 bases and J 3 bases; nucleotides not matched to a gene: 2. Per germline, CDR1 SNHLY and CDR2 FYNNEI. This CDR3 has 13 amino acids. CDR3 coding DNA: TGTGCCAGCATACTAGCGCACACCGGGGAGCTGTTTTTT. Translation: CASILAHTGELFF.

The V gene is TRBV6-6, the J gene TRBJ1-1, with no clear D. The germline V and J ends were trimmed by 3 bases and 0 bases, with 5 bases remaining between them. The CDR3 spans 13 residues. Germline assignment: CDR1 MNHNY and CDR2 SVGAGI (reference sequence). This CDR3 is CASSYTVNTEAFF. Here the CDR3 DNA reads TGTGCCAGCAGTTATACAGTGAACACTGAAGCTTTCTTT.

V is TRBV18 and J is TRBJ1-1; perhaps TRBD1 as D (5 bases). Trimming removed 3 bases from V and 3 bases from J, with 8 bases in between. In germline, CDR1 is KGHSH, CDR2 LQKENI. The CDR3 runs 13 residues. CDR3 sequence reads: CASSPGQDTEAFF. The CDR3 DNA reads TGTGCCAGCTCACCGGGGCAGGACACTGAAGCTTTCTTT. Based on the CDR3 plus reference TRBV18 and TRBJ1-1, the full variable domain is NAGVMQNPRHLVRRRGQEARLRCSPMKGHSHVYWYRQLPEEGLKFMVYLQKENIIDESGMPKERFSAEFPKEGPSILRIQQVVRGDSAAYFCASSPGQDTEAFFGQGTRLTVV.

CDR3 region: CASSPGQQETQYF. DNA for the CDR3: TGTGCCAGCAGCCCGGGACAGCAAGAGACCCAGTACTTC. V usage is TRBV14 and J usage is TRBJ2-5, with TRBD1 identical over 7 bases. After removal of 4 bases from V and 2 bases from J, the junction contained 1 base not matched to a gene. The CDR3 totals 13 residues. Germline V gene sequence: CDR1 SGHDN, CDR2 FVKESK.

The genes are TRBV10-2 and TRBJ1-3; D is uncertain. V lost 3 bases and J 4 bases, leaving 10 bases between the germline ends. The germline V gene has CDR1 WSHSY and CDR2 SAAADI. The CDR3 loop spans 14 amino acids. The CDR3 is CASSDSARGNTIYF. CDR3 DNA sequence: TGCGCCAGCAGTGACTCGGCGCGGGGAAACACCATATATTTT.

Here the CDR3 DNA reads TGCGCCAGCAGCTATTCGACACCGGGACAGGGAGGCACCGGGGAGCTGTTTTTT. Translation gives CASSYSTPGQGGTGELFF. This chain links TRBV5-1 with TRBJ2-2, with 9 bases fitting TRBD1. CDR3 size: 18 residues. Looked up from germline, CDR1 is SGHRS and CDR2 is YFSETQ. J was trimmed by 4 bases and V by 3 bases; bases with no gene match: 13.

The chain combines TRBV6-6 with TRBJ2-3; D is perhaps TRBD2 (7 bases). Trimming took 7 bases from V and 4 from J, leaving 18 bases between them. Germline loops: CDR1 MNHNY, CDR2 SVGAGI (reference sequence). The CDR3 has 15 residues. Written as DNA, the CDR3 is TGTGCCAGCACCGAGGGGGGGAAGTTTTCAGATACGCAGTATTTT. Protein sequence: CASTEGGKFSDTQYF.

V and J are TRBV11-2 and TRBJ2-4, with D possibly being TRBD2 (6 bases). Germline assignment: CDR1 SGHAT and CDR2 FQNNGV. CDR3 size: 17 residues. With 1 base removed from V and 0 bases from J, the gap between germline ends came to 13 bases. CDR3 residues: CASSLVAGLLAKNIQYF. The CDR3 nucleotides read TGTGCCAGCAGCTTAGTGGCGGGGCTTCTAGCCAAAAACATTCAGTACTTC.

CDR3 in amino acids: CASSLEAGKSGGYTF. The DNA of the CDR3 is TGCGCCAGCAGCTTGGAGGCAGGGAAGTCTGGTGGCTACACCTTC. The gene calls are TRBV5-1 and TRBJ1-2; D is possibly TRBD1 (5 bases). The CDR3 runs to 15 residues. The V gene's germline CDR1 is SGHRS and CDR2 YFSETQ. The V and J ends lost 0 bases and 7 bases respectively, with 16 bases between them.

This clone has only a few counts. The V call is TRBV7-9, the J call TRBJ2-7; the D gene is possibly TRBD1 (5 bases). CDR3 length: 13 amino acids. With 2 bases removed from V and 7 bases from J, the gap between germline ends came to 12 bases. The germline CDR1 and CDR2 sequences are SEHNR and FQNEAQ (reference sequence). DNA for the CDR3: TGTGCCAGCAGCTTATCAACAGGTGGGGAGCAGTACTTC. This gives the protein CASSLSTGGEQYF.

V usage is TRBV5-4 and J usage is TRBJ2-1; the match to TRBD2 covers 14 bases. The CDR3 has 16 amino acids. Germline-derived CDR1 and CDR2 are SGHNT and YYREEE (reference sequence). The junction had 5 bases not matched to a gene; V was cut back by 0 bases and J by 9 bases. CDR3 loop: CASSLGGLAGVVEQFF. The CDR3 DNA reads as TGTGCCAGCAGCTTGGGGGGACTAGCGGGAGTAGTTGAGCAGTTCTTC.

The gene calls are TRBV18 and TRBJ2-1, with D tentatively TRBD2 (5 bases). CDR1 KGHSH and CDR2 LQKENI come from the germline V gene. Trimming cost V 2 bases and J 0 bases, with 11 bases left between them. This CDR3 has 16 residues. CDR3 nucleotides: TGTGCCAGCTCACCAATTGTGACTAACTCCTACAATGAGCAGTTCTTC. Translation gives CASSPIVTNSYNEQFF.

The rearrangement joins TRBV15 to TRBJ2-1; D is undetermined. The CDR3 sequence is 14 residues long. From germline, CDR1 is LNHNV and CDR2 YYDKDF (reference sequence). V was pared by 1 base and J by 5 bases, with 9 bases between. Here the CDR3 reads CATSRVPSHNEQFF. In DNA form, the CDR3 reads TGTGCCACCAGCAGAGTTCCCAGTCACAATGAGCAGTTCTTC.

The rearrangement uses TRBV19 and TRBJ2-7, with TRBD1 matching 8 bases. The germline CDR1 and CDR2 sequences are LNHDA and SQIVND (reference sequence). With 1 base clipped from V and 9 bases from J, the junction kept 11 bases outside the gene matches. This CDR3 region has 15 residues. CDR3 in DNA: TGTGCCAGTAGTATAGCGGGTACAGGGGGAAGGTGGCAGTACTTC. It yields the protein CASSIAGTGGRWQYF.

V gene TRBV4-1 combines with J gene TRBJ1-1; TRBD1 is a possible D gene (5 bases). V gave up 1 base and J gave up 8 bases, with 14 bases separating them. Germline values: CDR1 MGHRA, CDR2 YSYEKL. CDR3 length equals 14 residues. The CDR3 reads CASSQGGGREEAFF. CDR3 coding DNA: TGCGCCAGCAGCCAAGGTGGGGGTAGGGAGGAAGCTTTCTTT.

The chain combines TRBV27 with TRBJ1-5; TRBD1 is a possible D gene (6 bases). Trimming took 8 bases from V and 3 from J, leaving 23 bases between them. Germline V gene data show CDR1 as MNHEY and CDR2 as SMNVEV (reference sequence). The CDR3 extends over 17 amino acids. CDR3 sequence: CASGRQGFGTINQPQHF. CDR3 nucleotide sequence: TGTGCCAGCGGGCGGCAGGGATTCGGGACAATCAATCAGCCCCAGCATTTT.

This clone was seen a single time. This chain joins TRBV5-4 and TRBJ2-7, with 10 nucleotides matching TRBD2. The CDR3 length is 15 residues. The V gene's germline CDR1 is SGHNT and CDR2 YYREEE (reference sequence). V gave up 4 bases and J gave up 2 bases; unmatched junction bases: 6. The CDR3 region is CASSIQAGGPYEQYF. The CDR3 nucleotides read TGTGCCAGCAGCATACAAGCGGGAGGGCCCTACGAGCAGTACTTC.

The genes are TRBV18 and TRBJ2-4; D remains unclear. The CDR3 contains 16 residues. In germline, CDR1 is KGHSH, CDR2 LQKENI. The ends were cut back, 3 bases at V and 0 bases at J, with 12 bases in the middle. CDR3 nucleotides: TGTGCCAGCTCACCCTTTGGGATACTAGCCAAAAACATTCAGTACTTC. Protein sequence: CASSPFGILAKNIQYF. The full variable domain, its missing parts supplied by reference TRBV18 and TRBJ2-4, is NAGVMQNPRHLVRRRGQEARLRCSPMKGHSHVYWYRQLPEEGLKFMVYLQKENIIDESGMPKERFSAEFPKEGPSILRIQQVVRGDSAAYFCASSPFGILAKNIQYFGAGTRLSVL.

The chain uses TRBV27 and TRBJ2-2; 9 bases are a match to TRBD1. The V and J ends lost 5 bases and 7 bases, in that order; junction bases with no gene match: 11. The CDR3 extends over 16 amino acids. Germline CDR1 and CDR2: MNHEY and SMNVEV (reference sequence). This CDR3 is CASSPRGTGSLGELFF. DNA for the CDR3: TGTGCCAGCAGTCCACGCGGGACAGGGAGTCTCGGGGAGCTGTTTTTT.

V usage is TRBV18 and J usage is TRBJ2-7; 13 bases match TRBD2. Trimming removed 2 bases from V and 3 bases from J; junction bases left unmatched: 7. Looked up from germline, CDR1 is KGHSH and CDR2 is LQKENI. The CDR3 is 17 residues long. CDR3 in DNA: TGTGCCAGCTCACCAGGACTAGCGGGAGATGGTTACTACGAGCAGTACTTC. Protein sequence: CASSPGLAGDGYYEQYF.

This clone appeared a single time. This rearrangement joins TRBV7-8 to TRBJ2-7; D is undetermined. CDR1 and CDR2 from the germline V gene are SGHVS and FQNEAQ. The CDR3 runs to 13 residues. V lost 5 bases and J 3 bases, leaving 11 bases between the germline ends. In DNA, the CDR3 is TGTGCCAGCAGCCTAGACACGCTCTACGAGCAGTACTTC. This encodes CASSLDTLYEQYF.

The chain couples TRBV19 to TRBJ2-3; D may match TRBD1 or TRBD2 (5 bases each). The CDR3 has 14 residues. CDR1 LNHDA and CDR2 SQIVND come from the germline V gene (reference sequence). The V end lost 7 bases, the J end lost 5 bases, and 16 bases lay between the germline ends. The CDR3 DNA sequence: TGTGCCAGTATGGGGGTTCCCCCCGGAGATACGCAGTATTTT. Protein product: CASMGVPPGDTQYF.

The V call is TRBV5-6, the J call TRBJ1-5; no firm D call. The V gene lost 3 bases and the J gene lost 0 bases, with 10 bases spanning the gap. The CDR3 loop spans 15 amino acids. CDR1 and CDR2 from the germline V gene are SGHDT and YYEEEE. The CDR3: CASSSGENSNQPQHF. The DNA for the CDR3 is TGTGCCAGCAGCTCCGGGGAAAATAGCAATCAGCCCCAGCATTTT. The complete variable domain, with remaining parts taken from reference TRBV5-6 and TRBJ1-5, reads DAGVTQSPTHLIKTRGQQVTLRCSPKSGHDTVSWYQQALGQGPQFIFQYYEEEERQRGNFPDRFSGHQFPNYSSELNVNALLLGDSALYLCASSSGENSNQPQHFGDGTRLSIL.

This chain joins TRBV28 and TRBJ2-5; D may be TRBD1 or TRBD2 (5 bases each). The CDR3 sequence is 13 residues long. V was pared by 2 bases and J by 6 bases, with 10 bases between. Per germline, CDR1 MDHEN and CDR2 SYDVKM. The CDR3 DNA reads as TGTGCCAGCAGTTTAACGAGGGGAAAGACCCAGTACTTC. Amino acids: CASSLTRGKTQYF. The full variable domain, its missing parts supplied by reference TRBV28 and TRBJ2-5, is DVKVTQSSRYLVKRTGEKVFLECVQDMDHENMFWYRQDPGLGLRLIYFSYDVKMKEKGDIPEGYSVSREKKERFSLILESASTNQTSMYLCASSLTRGKTQYFGPGTRLLVL.

The V gene is TRBV5-1, the J gene TRBJ1-1, with D maybe TRBD1 (5 bases). Germline values: CDR1 SGHRS, CDR2 YFSETQ. The V gene lost 4 bases and the J gene lost 4 bases, with 14 bases spanning the gap. This CDR3 contains 14 residues. CDR3 region: CASSTGREGTEAFF. The DNA for the CDR3 is TGCGCCAGCAGCACGGGCAGGGAGGGCACTGAAGCTTTCTTT.

The rearrangement links TRBV28 to TRBJ1-5, with 7 bases fitting TRBD1. The length of the CDR3 is 17 residues. The ends lost 6 bases at V and 1 base at J; junction bases unmatched: 12. The germline V gene has CDR1 MDHEN and CDR2 SYDVKM. The CDR3 spells CASSPPRQGTSNQPQHF. The CDR3, as DNA: TGTGCCAGCAGCCCCCCCCGACAGGGTACGAGCAATCAGCCCCAGCATTTT.

In DNA, the CDR3 is TGCGCCAGCAGCCGGTCAGGGACCCAAGAGACCCAGTACTTC. Translating it yields CASSRSGTQETQYF. The chain has TRBV5-1 and TRBJ2-5, with D perhaps matching TRBD1 or TRBD2 (5 bases each). The CDR3 runs 14 residues. With 4 bases removed from V and 1 base from J, the gap between germline ends came to 11 bases. Germline values: CDR1 SGHRS, CDR2 YFSETQ.

This clone was counted only a few times. The chain recombines TRBV5-1 with TRBJ2-7, with TRBD2 matching over 9 bases. With V trimmed by 0 bases and J by 3 bases, 4 bases remained unmatched. From germline, CDR1 is SGHRS and CDR2 YFSETQ. The CDR3 has 15 amino acids. The DNA of the CDR3 is TGCGCCAGCAGCTTGGGACGACTAGCGGACTACGAGCAGTACTTC. This sequence encodes CASSLGRLADYEQYF.

V and J are TRBV6-1 and TRBJ1-5, with TRBD1 as a possible D gene (6 bases). CDR1 and CDR2 from the germline V gene are MNHNS and SASEGT. V lost 1 base and J lost 0, with 16 bases in between. The CDR3 is 18 amino acids. CDR3 nucleotides: TGTGCCAGCAGTGAAGGGGGGCAACTACAAAATAGCAATCAGCCCCAGCATTTT. Its translation: CASSEGGQLQNSNQPQHF.